This TCR beta chain was recovered during a study of long-term antiretroviral therapy in people with HIV. The junction had 4 bases not matched to a gene; V was cut back by 2 bases and J by 3 bases. Germline V gene sequence: CDR1 MNHNS, CDR2 SASEGT. The CDR3 consists of 15 residues. General observations from the study: The range of CDR3 lengths in HIV repertoires proved narrower than that found in controls.

The immunoSEQ assay was v3.0, run at survey level. Researchers set sequencing to target roughly 40,000-50,000 T-cell genomes per sample. Data came from immunoSEQ multiplex PCR; TCRdb stores just in-frame clones and leaves some out. The repertoire consists of tens of thousands of clones, with 70% to 90% occurring once and the leading ten covering 13%. To note about this clone: Its antigen is not identified.

The chain carries TRBV6-1 and TRBJ1-5; 7 nucleotides agree with TRBD1. This TCR derives from a man aged 18 to 30 with HIV. This material consisted of unsorted PBMCs, taken 1.1 years after starting antiretroviral therapy. The CDR3 DNA sequence: TGTGCCAGCAGTGAACCGGGACAGCCCAATCAGCCCCAGCATTTT. It specifies CASSEPGQPNQPQHF.